A selection of T cell receptor beta chains follows, all from one sample in a study of CD8 T cells in Susac syndrome. TCRdb reprocessed the immunoSEQ multiplex PCR reads via MiXCR and lists one record per CDR3 protein. The data contain some 300,000 distinct CDR3 sequences, 75% to 85% of them singletons. The sequencing input was CD8+ T cells from PBMCs. Source of these receptors: a human donor with multiple sclerosis. CDR3s include the opening cysteine and the closing phenylalanine or tryptophan. Clone size is given for some rows only: seen once, a few or many times, or a class if the clone is expanded.

v_gene	abundance	j_gene	CDR3aa
TRBV27	NA	TRBJ2-7	CASSSVAGEGPYEQYF
TRBV10-3	NA	TRBJ2-1	CAIKASGREEDEQFF
TRBV7-9	once	TRBJ2-7	CASSLLGPSSYEQYF
TRBV28	NA	TRBJ2-7	CASSLTGEAAYEQYF
TRBV27	NA	TRBJ1-5	CASSLSDSNQPQHF
TRBV27	NA	TRBJ2-1	CASSLSIGEAYNEQFF
TRBV11-2	NA	TRBJ2-1	CASSFAGTSEYSYNEQFF
TRBV7-9	NA	TRBJ2-5	CASSSVREFGETQYF
TRBV7-8	few	TRBJ2-7	CASSLVIRDEQYF
TRBV19	NA	TRBJ2-7	CASSNPGQGSYEQYF
TRBV27	once	TRBJ2-3	CASSLGLANPPGEQYF
TRBV5-6	few	TRBJ2-7	CASSLGSPYEQYF
TRBV5-1	NA	TRBJ2-2	CASAQLDRPGELFF
TRBV7-6	few	TRBJ2-1	CASSLWSSGYNEQFF
TRBV20-1	NA	TRBJ2-7	CSATRTSGRTVSYEQYF
TRBV10-3	NA	TRBJ2-5	CAISEPQGQETQYF
TRBV20-1	NA	TRBJ2-1	CSAQLASITYNEQFF
TRBV27	NA	TRBJ2-7	CASTGGTYEQYF
TRBV9	NA	TRBJ2-1	CASSGAEGFIYNEQFF
TRBV21-1	NA	TRBJ2-7	CASNTGQGFYEQYF
TRBV29-1	NA	TRBJ2-7	CSVWLRNEQYF
TRBV20-1	NA	TRBJ2-7	CSARGYDEQYF
TRBV7-9	few	TRBJ2-7	CASSTTRGEQYF
TRBV27	NA	TRBJ1-4	CASSSYLTRTGPTNEKLFF
TRBV2	NA	TRBJ2-3	CASRLAGGSTDTQYF
TRBV27	NA	TRBJ1-1	CASSWGPTSTEAFF
TRBV29-1	once	TRBJ2-7	CSVAGSSYEQYF
TRBV28	NA	TRBJ2-7	CASSFEGPSGRNSYEQYF
TRBV15	NA	TRBJ2-3	CATSRRFTDTQYF
TRBV15	NA	TRBJ2-4	CATSSGKNIQYF
TRBV2	few	TRBJ1-5	CASSDLTRRGNQPQHF
TRBV4-3	NA	TRBJ2-3	CASSQEPTLGGVDTQYF
TRBV3-1	NA	TRBJ1-2	CASSPWTDRWGYTF
TRBV24-1	NA	TRBJ2-3	CATSDPLGQDTQYF
TRBV19	NA	TRBJ1-1	CASSNWMEDNTEAFF
TRBV9	NA	TRBJ2-7	CASSVRTGQGEQYF
TRBV6-1	NA	TRBJ2-2	CASSVGSATRGTGELFF
TRBV2	NA	TRBJ2-1	CASAGTEQFF
TRBV27	NA	TRBJ1-5	CASSSGSGGPEPQHF
TRBV7-9	NA	TRBJ2-5	CASSPDLQETQYF
TRBV7-7	NA	TRBJ2-7	CASSPATSGSSYEQYF
TRBV4-3	few	TRBJ2-7	CASSQDFGRGGNEQYF
TRBV5-6	NA	TRBJ2-2	CASSLGQFTGELFF
TRBV5-6	NA	TRBJ1-1	CASSLIPTGNTEAFF
TRBV7-3	NA	TRBJ2-1	CASSPGQGDEQFF
TRBV24-1	NA	TRBJ2-5	CATSDSRGEAQYF
TRBV20-1	NA	TRBJ1-5	CSARTGTYSNQPQHF
TRBV7-8	NA	TRBJ2-1	CASSRGTSGSFDEQFF
TRBV7-8	NA	TRBJ1-2	CASSPGTGVSLWSGYTF
TRBV6-2/TRBV6-3	NA	TRBJ2-6	CASSSLQSSGANVLTF
TRBV4-3	NA	TRBJ2-1	CASSQDPGTYNEQFF
TRBV7-3	NA	TRBJ2-1	CASSLGVGGTEQFF
TRBV19	NA	TRBJ2-7	CASSIAPTLAYEQYF
TRBV7-9	NA	TRBJ2-1	CASSPLGGGNSYNEQFF
TRBV10-3	NA	TRBJ2-7	CAIRSAGDRVSNEQYF
TRBV19	NA	TRBJ2-1	CASSILDPNEQFF